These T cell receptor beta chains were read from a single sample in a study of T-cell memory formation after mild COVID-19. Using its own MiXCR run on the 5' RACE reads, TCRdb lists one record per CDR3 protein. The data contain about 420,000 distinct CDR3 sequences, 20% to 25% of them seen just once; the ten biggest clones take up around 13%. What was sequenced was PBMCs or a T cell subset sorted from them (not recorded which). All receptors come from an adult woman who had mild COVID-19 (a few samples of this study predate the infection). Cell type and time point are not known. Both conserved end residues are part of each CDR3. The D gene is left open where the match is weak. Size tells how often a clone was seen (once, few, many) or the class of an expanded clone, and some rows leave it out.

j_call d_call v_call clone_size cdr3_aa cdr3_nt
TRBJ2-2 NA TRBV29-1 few CSVDQGNTGELFF TGCAGCGTTGACCAGGGGAACACCGGGGAGCTGTTTTTT
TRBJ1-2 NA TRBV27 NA CASSAGGWGYTF TGTGCCAGCAGTGCCGGGGGGTGGGGCTACACCTTC
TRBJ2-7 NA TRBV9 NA CASGQGPSYEQYF TGTGCCAGCGGGCAGGGGCCATCCTACGAGCAGTACTTC
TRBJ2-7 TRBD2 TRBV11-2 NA CASSFRNGLAGHNIAGVYEQYF TGTGCCAGCAGCTTTCGAAACGGACTAGCGGGACACAATATCGCGGGGGTTTACGAGCAGTACTTC
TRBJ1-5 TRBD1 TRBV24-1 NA CATSDPGQGSNQPQHF TGTGCCACCAGTGATCCGGGACAGGGTAGCAATCAGCCCCAGCATTTT
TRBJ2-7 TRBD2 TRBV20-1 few CSARPSGRAIDEQYF TGCAGTGCTAGGCCGAGCGGGAGGGCCATAGACGAGCAGTACTTC
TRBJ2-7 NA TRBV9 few CASSVNPRRPYEQYF TGTGCCAGCAGCGTCAATCCCAGGCGCCCCTACGAGCAGTACTTC
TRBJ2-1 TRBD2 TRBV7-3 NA CASSHVTSPPDNEQFF TGTGCCAGCAGCCACGTGACTAGCCCTCCGGACAATGAGCAGTTCTTC
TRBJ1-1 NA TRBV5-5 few CASSVLVQNTEAFF TGTGCCAGCAGCGTTTTGGTTCAGAACACTGAAGCTTTCTTT
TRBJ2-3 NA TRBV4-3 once CASSVGSRTDTQYF TGCGCCAGCAGCGTGGGTTCCCGCACAGATACGCAGTATTTT
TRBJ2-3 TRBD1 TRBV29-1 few CSVIDRAIDTQYF TGCAGCGTGATCGACAGGGCCATAGATACGCAGTATTTT
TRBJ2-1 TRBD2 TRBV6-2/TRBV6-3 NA CASSLAGASYNEQFF TGTGCCAGCAGCTTAGCGGGGGCCTCCTACAATGAGCAGTTCTTC
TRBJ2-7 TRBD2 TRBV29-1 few CSVESSGGAYEQYF TGCAGCGTTGAATCCAGCGGGGGGGCTTACGAGCAGTACTTC
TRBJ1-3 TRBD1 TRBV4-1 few CASRTNWDRGSMGGNTIYF TGCGCCAGCAGAACCAACTGGGACAGGGGGTCAATGGGTGGAAACACCATATATTTT
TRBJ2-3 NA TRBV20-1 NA CSGPPGTDTQYF TGCAGTGGCCCGCCTGGGACAGATACGCAGTATTTT
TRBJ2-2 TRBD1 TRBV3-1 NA CASSRTGRAGELFF TGTGCCAGCAGCCGGACAGGACGTGCCGGGGAGCTGTTTTTT
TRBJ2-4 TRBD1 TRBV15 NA CATSRHGTGTGKANIQYF TGTGCCACCAGCAGACACGGGACAGGGACGGGGAAAGCAAACATTCAGTACTTC
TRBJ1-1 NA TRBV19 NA CASSIQRTSRDTEAFF TGTGCCAGTAGTATACAAAGGACCTCTCGGGACACTGAAGCTTTCTTT
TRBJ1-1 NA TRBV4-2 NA CASSQGLGGRTEAFF TGTGCCAGCAGCCAAGGCCTCGGGGGACGGACTGAAGCTTTCTTT
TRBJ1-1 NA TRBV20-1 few CSASSRQEAFF TGCAGTGCTAGCTCCAGACAGGAAGCTTTCTTT
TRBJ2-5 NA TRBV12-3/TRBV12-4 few CASSFRQEETQYF TGTGCCAGCAGTTTTAGGCAGGAAGAGACCCAGTACTTC
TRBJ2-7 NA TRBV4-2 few CASSRDTHEQYF TGTGCCAGCAGTCGGGACACCCACGAGCAGTACTTC